This TCR beta chain was recovered during a study of T cell changes during pregnancy in multiple sclerosis. Some clones are missing from TCRdb's copy, which holds only in-frame ones; the method was immunoSEQ multiplex PCR. This table has 50,000 to 65,000 clones, roughly 92% appearing once. This clone was recorded only once. Here the sequenced sample was CD8+ T cells from peripheral blood mononuclear cells, taken in the second trimester of pregnancy. The sequence was collected from a female donor with multiple sclerosis, enrolled in a pregnancy study.

CDR3 protein: CASSWTSGSYEQYF. The CDR3 DNA reads TGTGCCAGTAGTTGGACTAGCGGGAGCTACGAGCAGTACTTC. This chain joins TRBV19 and TRBJ2-7; 13 nucleotides agree with TRBD2. Germline CDR1 LNHDA, CDR2 SQIVND (reference sequence). V was pared by 5 bases and J by 3 bases, with 1 base of the junction left unmatched. There are 14 residues in the CDR3.